What follows are 27 T cell receptor beta chains derived from one specimen sequenced in a study of blood T cell repertoires in COVID-19. Data came from immunoSEQ multiplex PCR; TCRdb stores just in-frame clones and leaves some out. Of roughly 410,000 clones in the sample, about 89% are singletons; the top ten hold less than 2%. The specimen was peripheral blood. Receptors were obtained from a woman between 35 and 50 years old with COVID-19, enrolled during active disease.

This clone was recorded once. The gene calls are TRBV4-1 and TRBJ1-2, with 12 positions matching TRBD1. The CDR3 has 17 residues. Germline V gene data show CDR1 as MGHRA and CDR2 as YSYEKL. Trimming removed 5 bases from V and 3 bases from J; junction bases left unmatched: 10. CDR3 loop: CASSSPPGQGADYGYTF. CDR3 bases: TGCGCCAGCAGCTCACCCCCGGGACAGGGGGCCGACTATGGCTACACCTTC.

The J gene is TRBJ1-4, the V gene TRBV5-6; 7 nucleotides match TRBD1. Germline loops: CDR1 SGHDT, CDR2 YYEEEE. This CDR3 has 14 residues. The V gene end was trimmed by 4 bases and the J gene end by 4 bases; junction bases not matched to a gene: 4. CDR3 sequence (DNA): TGTGCCAGCAGCGTGACAGGGAGTAATGAAAAACTGTTTTTT. It encodes CASSVTGSNEKLFF.

The chain carries TRBV28 and TRBJ1-1; 9 nucleotides line up with TRBD1. This CDR3 region has 12 residues. CDR1 MDHEN and CDR2 SYDVKM come from the germline V gene. V shed 2 bases and J 10 bases; nucleotides not matched to a gene: 2. CDR3 in amino acids: CASSLADRGAFF. CDR3 in DNA: TGTGCCAGCAGTTTAGCGGACAGGGGAGCTTTCTTT.

The chain recombines TRBV6-5 with TRBJ1-6; TRBD1 matches 9 bases. Germline V gene lookup returns CDR1 MNHEY and CDR2 SVGAGI. The CDR3 totals 15 residues. J lost 10 bases, V lost 7 bases, and 11 bases had no gene match. Written as DNA, the CDR3 is TGTGCCAGCATCATCGAACAGGGGGCAGGATCACCCCTCCACTTT. It specifies CASIIEQGAGSPLHF.

The chain uses TRBV19 and TRBJ1-2; 7 bases map to TRBD1. The CDR3 covers 16 residues. Per germline, CDR1 LNHDA and CDR2 SQIVND (reference sequence). Trimming took 3 bases from V and 2 from J; bases not matched to a gene: 9. This CDR3 reads CASSIKTGTLNYGYTF. As DNA, the CDR3 is TGTGCCAGTAGTATCAAGACAGGGACCCTGAACTATGGCTACACCTTC.

The chain joins TRBV28 to TRBJ2-1; D is uncertain. The germline V and J ends were trimmed by 3 bases and 0 bases, with 12 bases remaining between them. Germline lookup yields CDR1 MDHEN and CDR2 SYDVKM. The CDR3 covers 16 residues. Written as DNA, the CDR3 is TGTGCCAGCAGTTTCCCACTCATGAGCTCCTACAATGAGCAGTTCTTC. It is translated as CASSFPLMSSYNEQFF.

The gene calls are TRBV7-3 and TRBJ2-2, with D possibly being TRBD2 (7 bases). The germline V and J ends were trimmed by 7 bases and 5 bases, with 14 bases remaining between them. Germline loops: CDR1 SGHTA, CDR2 FQGTGA. This CDR3 has 14 residues. Here the CDR3 reads CASTLRGGTGELFF. Written as DNA, the CDR3 is TGTGCCAGCACCCTCAGGGGAGGGACCGGGGAGCTGTTTTTT.

This clone was found a few times. The chain uses TRBV5-6 and TRBJ2-7, with TRBD2 as a possible D gene (5 bases). The ends were cut back, 3 bases at V and 1 base at J, with 11 bases in the middle. Germline loops: CDR1 SGHDT, CDR2 YYEEEE. This CDR3 has 14 amino acids. The CDR3 DNA sequence: TGTGCCAGCAGCTCGCTAGCTGGGTCCTACGAGCAGTACTTC. This sequence encodes CASSSLAGSYEQYF. Using reference TRBV5-6 and TRBJ2-7 for the parts outside the CDR3, the full variable domain is DAGVTQSPTHLIKTRGQQVTLRCSPKSGHDTVSWYQQALGQGPQFIFQYYEEEERQRGNFPDRFSGHQFPNYSSELNVNALLLGDSALYLCASSSLAGSYEQYFGPGTRLTVT.

This chain joins TRBV27 and TRBJ1-2; D not resolved. Trimming removed 6 bases at V and 4 bases at J, with 18 bases between. This CDR3 is 15 amino acids long. Germline V lookup: CDR1 MNHEY, CDR2 SMNVEV (reference sequence). CDR3 nucleotides: TGTGCCAGCAGCCCTCGCACAGTAGGAGGCTATGGCTACACCTTC. Protein product: CASSPRTVGGYGYTF.

Notes on this clone: The junction and the germline gene differ at one end; a read error may be behind it. The chain combines TRBV24-1 with TRBJ2-3; 9 bases line up with TRBD1. The CDR3 runs to 16 residues. Germline loops: CDR1 KGHDR, CDR2 SFDVKD. The DNA of the CDR3 is TGTGCCACCAGCGATTTGGACAGGGGAGTGTCAGATACGCAGTATTTT. Protein product: CATSDLDRGVSDTQYF.

This rearrangement joins TRBV29-1 to TRBJ2-2, with D possibly TRBD2 on 5 matching bases. The V end was cut by 0 bases, the J end by 0 bases, with 11 bases between. Germline V gives CDR1 SQVTM, CDR2 ANQGSEA. There are 16 residues in the CDR3. In nucleotides, the CDR3 is TGCAGCGTTGAAGACGAGAGCGGAGCGAACACCGGGGAGCTGTTTTTT. As protein: CSVEDESGANTGELFF.

The V call is TRBV2, the J call TRBJ2-7; TRBD1 matches at 9 bases. This CDR3 spans 15 amino acids. Germline trimming cut 6 bases from V and 3 bases from J; bases unmatched to any gene: 9. Per germline, CDR1 SNHLY and CDR2 FYNNEI. CDR3 loop: CASSPARQGDYEQYF. The CDR3 region has the DNA TGTGCCAGCAGCCCTGCCAGACAGGGGGACTACGAGCAGTACTTC.

The chain uses TRBV19 and TRBJ2-3, with a tentative D call TRBD2 (5 bases). CDR1 is LNHDA, CDR2 SQIVND, per germline (reference sequence). The CDR3 covers 15 residues. V was clipped by 4 bases and J by 0 bases, with 11 bases between them. CDR3 DNA: TGTGCCAGTAGTAGAGGGAGCTTTAGCACAGATACGCAGTATTTT. Its protein product is CASSRGSFSTDTQYF.

J is TRBJ2-1 and V is TRBV7-9, with 7 bases identical to TRBD2. The CDR3 consists of 15 residues. Trimming removed 1 base from V and 4 bases from J; junction bases left unmatched: 4. Looked up from germline, CDR1 is SEHNR and CDR2 is FQNEAQ (reference sequence). CDR3 bases: TGTGCCAGCAGCTTAGGGCGGGAGAGGTACAATGAGCAGTTCTTC. This sequence encodes CASSLGRERYNEQFF.

V gene TRBV19 combines with J gene TRBJ1-4, with D maybe TRBD1 (5 bases). The ends were cut back, 4 bases at V and 0 bases at J, with 9 bases in the middle. This CDR3 has 15 residues. In germline, CDR1 is LNHDA, CDR2 SQIVND (reference sequence). CDR3 loop: CASSRVGATNEKLFF. DNA of the CDR3: TGTGCCAGTAGTAGGGTAGGGGCAACTAATGAAAAACTGTTTTTT.

This clone was found a few times. The chain employs TRBV28 and TRBJ1-2, with 8 positions matching TRBD1. In germline, CDR1 is MDHEN, CDR2 SYDVKM. The ends lost 4 bases at V and 2 bases at J; junction bases unmatched: 6. The CDR3 has 15 residues. DNA for the CDR3: TGTGCCAGCAGTTACGGACAGGGAGCGAACTATGGCTACACCTTC. The encoded protein is CASSYGQGANYGYTF.

CDR3 DNA sequence: TGTGCCAGCAGCTTATTCGCGGGGAGGAGGGAAGGGCATAATGAAAAACTGTTTTTT. Amino acid sequence: CASSLFAGRREGHNEKLFF. The gene calls are TRBV7-2 and TRBJ1-4; D is undetermined. This CDR3 spans 19 amino acids. Germline V CDR1 and CDR2: SGHTA, FQGNSA. Trimming left V 2 bases short and J 4 bases short, with 23 bases between.

The chain links TRBV2 to TRBJ2-1; TRBD2 agrees at 7 bases. After removal of 8 bases from V and 4 bases from J, the junction contained 5 bases not matched to a gene. This CDR3 spans 13 amino acids. The germline V gene has CDR1 SNHLY and CDR2 FYNNEI. The CDR3 DNA sequence: TGTGCCAGCGGTCGGGGGGATTACAATGAGCAGTTCTTC. Protein: CASGRGDYNEQFF.

This sequence joins TRBV6-4 and TRBJ2-2, with a weak D call TRBD1 (6 bases). This CDR3 is built from 15 residues. Germline V gives CDR1 MRHNA, CDR2 SNTAGT. With 4 bases removed from V and 5 bases from J, the gap between germline ends came to 14 bases. The CDR3 sequence: CASSVGGIVTGELFF. In DNA form, the CDR3 reads TGTGCCAGCAGTGTAGGGGGAATCGTGACCGGGGAGCTGTTTTTT.

This rearrangement joins TRBV4-3 to TRBJ2-7; 11 nucleotides match TRBD1. The CDR3 is made up of 15 amino acids. Per the germline V gene, CDR1 is LGHNA and CDR2 is YSLEER. With V trimmed by 3 bases and J by 2 bases, 3 bases remained unmatched. The DNA for the CDR3 is TGCGCCAGCAGCCACCGGGACAGGGGGACCTACGAGCAGTACTTC. This translates into CASSHRDRGTYEQYF.

This chain joins TRBV7-2 and TRBJ2-7; 12 nucleotides agree with TRBD2. This CDR3 region has 16 residues. The V segment lost 3 bases and the J segment 2 bases; nucleotides outside the gene matches: 5. Germline lookup yields CDR1 SGHTA and CDR2 FQGNSA. DNA for the CDR3: TGTGCCAGCAGCTTGCTAGCGGGAGGGCCGACCTACGAGCAGTACTTC. Translation: CASSLLAGGPTYEQYF.

V usage is TRBV6-5 and J usage is TRBJ1-6; TRBD1 matches 8 bases. The trim removed 1 base at V and 4 bases at J, leaving 3 bases unmatched. Germline CDR1 is MNHEY and CDR2 is SVGAGI. CDR3 length: 16 amino acids. Here the CDR3 reads CASSYLRTGYNSPLHF. In DNA, the CDR3 is TGTGCCAGCAGTTACTTACGGACAGGGTATAATTCACCCCTCCACTTT.

V is TRBV7-2 and J is TRBJ1-1, with TRBD1 matching over 9 bases. Germline CDR1 reads SGHTA; CDR2 reads FQGNSA. The CDR3 has 13 amino acids. Trimming took 0 bases from V and 8 from J; bases not matched to a gene: 1. This CDR3 reads CASSLATGGEAFF. For the CDR3, the DNA is TGTGCCAGCAGCTTAGCGACAGGGGGGGAAGCTTTCTTT.

This chain links TRBV7-8 with TRBJ2-7, with D possibly being TRBD2 (6 bases). From germline, CDR1 is SGHVS and CDR2 FQNEAQ. The CDR3 has 15 amino acids. V was shortened by 5 bases and J by 0 bases, with 14 bases between the two germline ends. CDR3 amino acids: CASSLPRGNSYEQYF. CDR3 nucleotide sequence: TGTGCCAGCAGCCTACCCCGGGGGAACTCCTACGAGCAGTACTTC.

This clone was counted between two and nine times. The chain joins TRBV27 to TRBJ2-1, with 15 positions matching TRBD2. The CDR3 contains 18 residues. Germline assignment: CDR1 MNHEY and CDR2 SMNVEV (reference sequence). V lost 2 bases to trimming and J lost 5 bases; unmatched junction nucleotides: 7. This chain's CDR3 is CASSLEGLAGGQDNEQFF. The CDR3 bases are TGTGCCAGCAGTTTAGAAGGACTAGCGGGAGGGCAGGACAATGAGCAGTTCTTC.

The rearrangement uses TRBV6-5 and TRBJ1-6; maybe TRBD1 (5 bases). This CDR3 contains 14 residues. Germline V gives CDR1 MNHEY, CDR2 SVGAGI. V lost 11 bases, J lost 7 bases, and 18 bases lay in between. CDR3 coding DNA: TGTGCCTCAAAGTCTAGACACAGGAATTCACCCCTCCACTTT. Amino acids: CASKSRHRNSPLHF.

V gene TRBV2 combines with J gene TRBJ1-2; 10 positions match TRBD1. The CDR3 covers 15 residues. The V segment lost 5 bases and the J segment 3 bases; nucleotides outside the gene matches: 6. Per the germline V gene, CDR1 is SNHLY and CDR2 is FYNNEI. For the CDR3, the DNA is TGTGCCAGCAGTCGGACAGGGGGGAATTACTATGGCTACACCTTC. Amino acid sequence: CASSRTGGNYYGYTF.